This entry describes one T cell receptor (beta chain). Its antigen remains unknown. Libraries were prepared by immunoSEQ multiplex PCR; TCRdb keeps only in-frame clonotypes and omits some of them. The sample holds about 110,000 clones, about nine tenths seen once. This sample is part of a study of OX40 agonist ivuxolimab in advanced cancers. Study-wide background: Prior therapy, whether anti-PD-1, anti-PD-L1 or anti-CTLA-4, was allowed, and approximately 40% had some. Points from the study as a whole: More expanded clones were seen, on average, in CD8+ T cells than in CD4+.

People who had autoimmune disease history or systemic immunosuppression were excluded. This CDR3 is 12 amino acids long. Looked up from germline, CDR1 is SQVTM and CDR2 is ANQGSEA. V was trimmed by 7 bases and J by 1 base, leaving 10 bases between them. V gene TRBV29-1 combines with J gene TRBJ1-1; D uncertain. The origin of this receptor is an adult with an advanced solid tumor such as melanoma, head and neck, liver or kidney cancer. This sample comprised CD4+ or CD8+ T cells sorted from blood, obtained in a trial of the OX40 agonist ivuxolimab. CDR3 bases: TGCAGCGCCTCCGACAAGAACACTGAAGCTTTCTTT. Translated: CSASDKNTEAFF.